This TCR beta chain was sequenced during a study of blood T cell repertoires in COVID-19. Study background: T cells, B-cell-depleted T cells, or PBMCs supplied cDNA or gDNA.

The germline V gene has CDR1 MNHEY and CDR2 SVGAGI. This CDR3 region has 15 residues. The V segment lost 5 bases and the J segment 7 bases; nucleotides outside the gene matches: 6. Authors' processing steps: Amplified reference gene primers provided the basis for estimating nucleated cell counts. Sequencing used immunoSEQ multiplex PCR; TCRdb keeps in-frame clones, though not all of them. V, J and clone size are taken as reported in that table, and D and trimming were inferred from the DNA itself. This table has approximately 140,000 clones, about four fifths appearing once. The sequenced sample was peripheral blood. This TCR came from a human donor with acute or convalescent COVID-19. The donor label of this sample is uncertain. This chain links TRBV6-5 with TRBJ1-6, with 9 nucleotides matching TRBD1. The CDR3 here is CASSRADRGNSPLHF. CDR3 DNA: TGTGCCAGCAGTCGGGCGGACAGGGGAAATTCACCCCTCCACTTT.